These T cell receptor beta chains were read from a single sample in a study of blood T cell repertoires in COVID-19. This table comes from immunoSEQ multiplex PCR, and its TCRdb copy is limited to in-frame clones, with some not included. The sample gives about 45,000 clones, more than 85% of which show up once; around 5% is in the top ten. Sample: peripheral blood. The receptors were gathered from a human donor in a cohort sampled during active COVID-19. The CDR3 runs from the conserved cysteine through the conserved F or W. D genes are given only for firm matches. Size is omitted from some rows. Given values are once, few, many or a class for expanded clones.

d_call clone_size j_call v_call cdr3_nt cdr3_aa
TRBD2 . TRBJ2-3 TRBV29-1 TGCAGCGTCAAAAGGCCTGGACTAGCGGGGGGGCCCGGAGATACGCAGTATTTT CSVKRPGLAGGPGDTQYF
TRBD2 . TRBJ2-5 TRBV5-6 TGTGCCAGCAGCTTGATTGGGAGGGGAAAAGAGACCCAGTACTTC CASSLIGRGKETQYF
TRBD1 . TRBJ2-3 TRBV2 TGTGCCAGCCACCCGGGACAGGGGGCAGATACGCAGTATTTT CASHPGQGADTQYF
. . TRBJ2-6 TRBV5-4 TGTGCCAGCAGCTCCCCAAGTGGAACAGAAAACTCTGGGGCCAACGTCCTGACTTTC CASSSPSGTENSGANVLTF
. . TRBJ2-7 TRBV2 TGTGCCAGCAGTTCGGGGGTGGGACGTTTTGCCTACGAGCAGTACTTC CASSSGVGRFAYEQYF
. . TRBJ1-2 TRBV10-3 TGTGCCATCAGTGGAACCGGGACTGCCTCCTATGGCTACACCTTC CAISGTGTASYGYTF
TRBD2 . TRBJ2-2 TRBV7-9 TGTGCCAGCAGCCAAGGACTAGCGGGAGCGGCCGGGGAGCTGTTTTTT CASSQGLAGAAGELFF
TRBD1 . TRBJ2-1 TRBV18 TGTGCCAGCTCGTCAGGATGGGGGACAGGGAACAATGAGCAGTTCTTC CASSSGWGTGNNEQFF
. . TRBJ2-5 TRBV5-1 TGCGCCAGCAGCTCGGGGACTGCCCAAGAGACCCAGTACTTC CASSSGTAQETQYF
. . TRBJ1-2 TRBV5-5 TGTGCCAGCAGCTTGGGGCCTTCCTCTAACTATGGCTACACCTTC CASSLGPSSNYGYTF
TRBD1 . TRBJ1-5 TRBV19 TGTGCCAGTAGTATGCTGGACAGGGGCAATCAGCCCCAGCATTTT CASSMLDRGNQPQHF
. once TRBJ2-1 TRBV4-2 TGTGCCAGCAGCCAACTCGCGGACTCCTACAATGAGCAGTTCTTC CASSQLADSYNEQFF
. . TRBJ2-7 TRBV6-5 TGTGCCAGCAGTTACGGTCTGGCAGGCGAGCAGTACTTC CASSYGLAGEQYF
. . TRBJ1-3 TRBV11-1 TGTGCCAGCAGCCCCGCGATCGGAAACACCATATATTTT CASSPAIGNTIYF
. . TRBJ2-7 TRBV19 TGTGCCAGTAGTATGTACGGCGGGACAGTTGCGTACGAGCAGTACTTC CASSMYGGTVAYEQYF
. . TRBJ2-1 TRBV5-1 TGCGCCAGCAGCCAAGGGGTAGGGTCCTACAATGAGCAGTTCTTC CASSQGVGSYNEQFF
TRBD1 . TRBJ2-1 TRBV13 TGTGCCAGCAGCCGCAGGGACAGGGTCCTCGGTGAGCAGTTCTTC CASSRRDRVLGEQFF
TRBD1 . TRBJ2-6 TRBV7-2 TGTGCCAGCAGCTTAGTCAGGACAGGGAGCTCTGGGGCCAACGTCCTGACTTTC CASSLVRTGSSGANVLTF
TRBD1 . TRBJ1-1 TRBV7-2 TGTGCCAGCAGCTCATGGACAGGGGGCGCGAGGACTGAAGCTTTCTTT CASSSWTGGARTEAFF
. . TRBJ1-2 TRBV7-6 TGTGCCAGCAGTTCGGACAGTGGCCCTAGTGGCTACACCTTC CASSSDSGPSGYTF
. . TRBJ2-1 TRBV3-1/TRBV3-2 TGTGCCAGCAGCCATCGGGCGGGTGTTAGCAATGAGCAGTTCTTC CASSHRAGVSNEQFF
. . TRBJ1-2 TRBV9 TGTGCCAGCAGCGTAGTTGGCTCCAGCTACACCTTC CASSVVGSSYTF
. . TRBJ1-1 TRBV6-1 TGTGCCAGCAGTGAATCCGTGAACACTGAAGCTTTCTTT CASSESVNTEAFF
TRBD2 . TRBJ2-2 TRBV5-1 TGCGCCAGCAGCCACCCCAGCGGGGGGGTCTCGAACACCGGGGAGCTGTTTTTT CASSHPSGGVSNTGELFF
. once TRBJ1-1 TRBV5-5 TGTGCCAGCAGCTTACAGGGAGGGCTAGAAGCTTTCTTT CASSLQGGLEAFF
TRBD1 . TRBJ2-6 TRBV5-1 TGCGCCAGCAGCCGTGGGGACAGCTTGTCTGGGGCCAACGTCCTGACTTTC CASSRGDSLSGANVLTF
TRBD1 . TRBJ2-7 TRBV25-1 TGTGCCAGCAGTGTTACGACAGGGTCAGACGAGCAGTACTTC CASSVTTGSDEQYF
. . TRBJ2-1 TRBV30 TGTGCCTGGAGTATTGAGTTGCGGCAGTTCTTC CAWSIELRQFF
. . TRBJ2-7 TRBV6-2/TRBV6-3 TGTGCCAGCAGTTACTCGACTCGGGAGCAGTACTTC CASSYSTREQYF
TRBD2 once TRBJ2-3 TRBV30 TGTGCCTGGAGTGAAGCAGCGGGAGGCCTAGATACGCAGTATTTT CAWSEAAGGLDTQYF
TRBD2 . TRBJ2-1 TRBV4-2 TGTGCCAGCAGCCAAGATCGTAGCGGGGGTTCTGAGCAGTTCTTC CASSQDRSGGSEQFF
. . TRBJ1-5 TRBV5-4 TGTGCCAGCAGCTTGTATGGTGGCGGTAGCAATCAGCCCCAGCATTTT CASSLYGGGSNQPQHF
TRBD2 . TRBJ2-1 TRBV7-2 TGTGCCAGCAGCTTAAGTAGGCTAGCGGGAGACAATGAGCAGTTCTTC CASSLSRLAGDNEQFF
TRBD1 once TRBJ2-7 TRBV29-1 TGCAGCGCTGAGACAGGGGGGACCTACGAGCAGTACTTC CSAETGGTYEQYF
. . TRBJ1-3 TRBV6-6 TGTGCCAGCAGTCGGAGACTGACAGACAACTCTGGAAACACCATATATTTT CASSRRLTDNSGNTIYF
. . TRBJ2-7 TRBV9 TGTGCCAGCAGCTTTACGGACTCCAACTACGAGCAGTACTTC CASSFTDSNYEQYF
. . TRBJ2-3 TRBV7-3 TGTGCCAGCAGCTTAACAAAGAGCCTGCGCTCCACAGATACGCAGTATTTT CASSLTKSLRSTDTQYF
. . TRBJ2-3 TRBV5-6 TGTGCCAGCAGCTTGTCAACAGATACGCAGTATTTT CASSLSTDTQYF
TRBD1 . TRBJ2-6 TRBV27 TGTGCCAGCAGTCTAAGCCCGGGACAGGGGACTGGGGCCAACGTCCTGACTTTC CASSLSPGQGTGANVLTF
. . TRBJ2-7 TRBV18 TGTGCCAGCTCACCACGGTCAGGGACCTACGAGCAGTACTTC CASSPRSGTYEQYF
TRBD2 once TRBJ2-3 TRBV5-1 TGCGCCAGCAGCTTGTCCCCGGGACTACTCACAGATACGCAGTATTTT CASSLSPGLLTDTQYF
. . TRBJ2-2 TRBV4-2 TGTGCCAGCAGCCTACTCAATGAGGTTTACAGGGACACCGGGGAGCTGTTTTTT CASSLLNEVYRDTGELFF
TRBD1 few TRBJ1-1 TRBV13 TGTGCCAGCAGACGGGGACAGGGAAGAATTGAAGCTTTCTTT CASRRGQGRIEAFF
. . TRBJ1-1 TRBV28 TGTGCCAGCAGTTTCTTTACGAGCTCGGTCACTGAAGCTTTCTTT CASSFFTSSVTEAFF
. . TRBJ1-5 TRBV30 TGTGCCTGGAGTGCGCGAAGCAATCAGCCCCAGCATTTT CAWSARSNQPQHF
. once TRBJ2-2 TRBV5-1 TGCGCCAGCAGCTTGTCGTGGGGCCTACACACCGGGGAGCTGTTTTTT CASSLSWGLHTGELFF
. . TRBJ1-3 TRBV15 TGTGCCACCAGCGTAGGGGTTAAAGGAAACACCATATATTTT CATSVGVKGNTIYF
. . TRBJ2-7 TRBV10-3 TGTGCCATCAGTGGATCTAACGTCTACGAGCAGTACTTC CAISGSNVYEQYF
. . TRBJ2-1 TRBV5-1 TGCGCCAGCAGCTTGACGGGAAAAGACGACGGTGAGCAGTTCTTC CASSLTGKDDGEQFF
TRBD1 . TRBJ2-5 TRBV24-1 TGTGCCACCAGTGATCGGCAGGGGGCGTTTGAGACCCAGTACTTC CATSDRQGAFETQYF
TRBD2 . TRBJ2-1 TRBV4-1 TGCGCCAGCAGCCAAGACCTACCGGGACTAGCGTTAATTGGCTCGAGTGAGCAGTTCTTC CASSQDLPGLALIGSSEQFF
. . TRBJ2-2 TRBV19 TGTGCCACCCGATTGGGAGGCACCGGGGAGCTGTTTTTT CATRLGGTGELFF
TRBD1 . TRBJ2-7 TRBV5-4 TGCGCCAGCAGCATGGACAGGGGCTCCTACGAGCAGTACTTC CASSMDRGSYEQYF
TRBD1 . TRBJ2-2 TRBV24-1 TGTGCCACCAGTGATACCGGGACAGGGAACACCGGGGAGCTGTTTTTT CATSDTGTGNTGELFF
TRBD1 . TRBJ2-7 TRBV7-9 TGTGCCAGCAGCCACGGGACAGCTGAGCAGTACTTC CASSHGTAEQYF
. . TRBJ1-4 TRBV3-1/TRBV3-2 TGTGCCAGCAGCCTCAGGCAGGGCAATGAAAAACTGTTTTTT CASSLRQGNEKLFF
. . TRBJ1-3 TRBV11-3 TGTGCCAGCAGCCCCCGTGTTGGAAACACCATATATTTT CASSPRVGNTIYF